The clone carrying this T cell receptor beta chain was picked up a small number of times. With 0 bases removed from V and 10 bases from J, the gap between germline ends came to 13 bases. CDR3 length: 14 amino acids. The germline V gene has CDR1 GTSNPN and CDR2 SVGIG (reference sequence). This sample stems from a study of beta chain features in type 1 diabetes. The entirety of the isolated RNA underwent reverse transcription, so expressed TCRB transcripts were sequenced. Sequenced naive, central memory and regulatory T cell samples produced an average of around 3.9 million reads. Here immunoSEQ multiplex PCR was the method, and the copy in TCRdb shows in-frame clones only, minus some. The sample shows hundreds of thousands of clones, around 68% of them seen only once. Each donor gave one heparinised blood draw averaging about 110 mL. Each of the CD4+ naive, central memory, regulatory and stem cell-like memory populations was sorted via CD45RO/CCR7/CD25/CD127/CD95/CD27.

The receptor's source is a young man in good health. Sequencing was carried out using naive CD4+ T cells from blood. V usage is TRBV30 and J usage is TRBJ1-6; D not certain. The CDR3 DNA sequence: TGTGCCTGGAGTGTAAGACCAGGAGACTCACCCCTCCACTTT. Amino acid sequence: CAWSVRPGDSPLHF.